This T cell receptor (beta chain) was identified during a study of vaccination and CD4 T cells after COVID-19. On this clonotype: The antigen is undetermined.

The CDR3 length is 22 residues. V was pared by 1 base and J by 1 base, with 18 bases of the junction left unmatched. Germline CDR1 and CDR2: SGHTA and FQGNSA. Documented treatment: approximately 9-day PBMC culture with coronavirus spike peptide pools or control peptides (ViraFEST assay). Following expansion of antigen-specific T cells with peptide pools, ViraFEST then sequenced TCRs. The Oncomine TCR Beta short-read assay sequenced DNA from cultured CD4+ T cells. One entry per CDR3 protein, called by TCRdb with MiXCR from the PCR reads. This table has 17,000 or so distinct CDR3 sequences, approximately 45% appearing once.

The chain has TRBV7-2 and TRBJ2-3; 12 bases agree with TRBD2. This receptor was obtained from a human donor who had recovered from COVID-19. The material was CD4+ T cells from blood, cultured in vitro, obtained before SARS-CoV-2 vaccination. In DNA form, the CDR3 reads TGTGCCAGCAGCTTAGTACGCCTAGCGGGGGGGCGGCTAGTACGGGGCACAGATACGCAGTATTTT. Translated, it gives CASSLVRLAGGRLVRGTDTQYF.